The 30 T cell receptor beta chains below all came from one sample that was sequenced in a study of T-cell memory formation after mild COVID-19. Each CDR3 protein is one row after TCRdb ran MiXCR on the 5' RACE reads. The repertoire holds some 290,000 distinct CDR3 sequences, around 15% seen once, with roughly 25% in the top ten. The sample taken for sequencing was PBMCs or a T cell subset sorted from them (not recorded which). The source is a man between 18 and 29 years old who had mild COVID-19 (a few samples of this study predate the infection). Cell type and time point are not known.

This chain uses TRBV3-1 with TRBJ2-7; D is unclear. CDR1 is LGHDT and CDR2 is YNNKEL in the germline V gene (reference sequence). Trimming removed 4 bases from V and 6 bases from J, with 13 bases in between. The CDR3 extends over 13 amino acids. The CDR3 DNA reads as TGTGCCAGCAGCCTCGCCCCACACAGCGAGCAGTACTTC. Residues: CASSLAPHSEQYF.

The CDR3 DNA follows: TGCGCCAGCAGCTCTCGCTACGAGCAGTACTTC. This translates into CASSSRYEQYF. This chain joins TRBV5-1 and TRBJ2-7, with unresolved D. Trimming removed 3 bases at V and 3 bases at J, with 4 bases between. Germline V gives CDR1 SGHRS, CDR2 YFSETQ. This CDR3 region has 11 residues.

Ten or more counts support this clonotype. CDR3 sequence reads: CSASNGGETDTQYF. The CDR3 nucleotides read TGCAGTGCTAGTAACGGGGGAGAAACAGATACGCAGTATTTT. This chain links TRBV20-1 with TRBJ2-3, with D maybe TRBD2 (6 bases). Germline-derived CDR1 and CDR2 are DFQATT and SNEGSKA (reference sequence). CDR3 length: 14 residues. V lost 3 bases and J lost 3, with 13 bases in between.

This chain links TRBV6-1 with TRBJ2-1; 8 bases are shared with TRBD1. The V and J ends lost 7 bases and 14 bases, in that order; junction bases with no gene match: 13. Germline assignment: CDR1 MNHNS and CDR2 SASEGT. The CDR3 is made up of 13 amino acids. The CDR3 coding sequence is TGTGCCAGCACCATGAGGGCAGGGGGCGTCGAGTTCTTC. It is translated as CASTMRAGGVEFF.

This CDR3 reads CATSGQGTAFTDTQYF. The CDR3 bases are TGTGCCACCAGCGGGCAGGGGACAGCATTCACAGATACGCAGTATTTT. This sequence joins TRBV15 and TRBJ2-3; 7 bases fit TRBD1. The germline CDR1 and CDR2 sequences are LNHNV and YYDKDF (reference sequence). J was trimmed by 2 bases and V by 5 bases; bases with no gene match: 10. CDR3 length equals 16 residues.

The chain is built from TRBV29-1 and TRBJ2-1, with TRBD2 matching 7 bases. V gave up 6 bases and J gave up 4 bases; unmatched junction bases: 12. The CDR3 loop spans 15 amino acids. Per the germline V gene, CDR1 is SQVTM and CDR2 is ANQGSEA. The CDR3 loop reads CSVTLPAGLYNEQFF. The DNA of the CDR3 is TGCAGCGTGACCCTCCCAGCGGGGTTGTACAATGAGCAGTTCTTC.

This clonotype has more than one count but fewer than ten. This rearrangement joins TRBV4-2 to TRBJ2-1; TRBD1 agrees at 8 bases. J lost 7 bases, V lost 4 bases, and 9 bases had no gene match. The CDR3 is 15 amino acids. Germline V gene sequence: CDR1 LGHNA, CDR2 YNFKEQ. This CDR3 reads CASSPTQTGANEQFF. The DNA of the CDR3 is TGTGCCAGCAGCCCTACTCAGACAGGGGCGAATGAGCAGTTCTTC.

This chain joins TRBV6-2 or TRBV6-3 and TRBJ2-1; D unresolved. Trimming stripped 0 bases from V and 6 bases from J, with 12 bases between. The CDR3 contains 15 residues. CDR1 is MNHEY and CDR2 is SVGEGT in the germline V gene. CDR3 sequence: CASSYSTISLNEQFF. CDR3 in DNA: TGTGCCAGCAGTTACTCGACAATTAGCCTCAATGAGCAGTTCTTC.

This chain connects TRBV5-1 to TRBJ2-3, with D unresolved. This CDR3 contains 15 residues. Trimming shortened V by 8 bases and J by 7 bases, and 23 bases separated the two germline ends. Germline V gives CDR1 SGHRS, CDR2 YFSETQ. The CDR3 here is CASSPAVFTENTQYF. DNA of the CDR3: TGCGCCAGTAGCCCAGCAGTGTTCACCGAAAATACGCAGTATTTT.

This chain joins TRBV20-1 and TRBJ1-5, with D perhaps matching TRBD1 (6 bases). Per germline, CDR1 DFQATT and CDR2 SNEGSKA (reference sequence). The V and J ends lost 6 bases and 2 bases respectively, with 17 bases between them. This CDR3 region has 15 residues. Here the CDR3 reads CSATRGHPGNQPQHF. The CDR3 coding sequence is TGCAGTGCAACTCGGGGGCACCCTGGCAATCAGCCCCAGCATTTT.

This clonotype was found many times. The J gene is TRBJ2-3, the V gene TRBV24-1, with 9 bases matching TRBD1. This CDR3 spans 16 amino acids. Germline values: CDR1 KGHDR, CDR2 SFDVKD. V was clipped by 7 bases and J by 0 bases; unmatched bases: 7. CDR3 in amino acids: CATSPGTGRSTDTQYF. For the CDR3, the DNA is TGTGCCACCAGCCCCGGGACAGGGCGCAGCACAGATACGCAGTATTTT.

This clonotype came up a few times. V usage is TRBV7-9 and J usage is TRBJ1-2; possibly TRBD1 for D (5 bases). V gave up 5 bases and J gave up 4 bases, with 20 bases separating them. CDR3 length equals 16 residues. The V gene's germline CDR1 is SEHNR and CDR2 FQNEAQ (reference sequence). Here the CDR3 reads CASSPSTTESAYGYTF. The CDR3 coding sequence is TGTGCCAGCAGCCCCTCCACGACAGAGTCTGCCTATGGCTACACCTTC.

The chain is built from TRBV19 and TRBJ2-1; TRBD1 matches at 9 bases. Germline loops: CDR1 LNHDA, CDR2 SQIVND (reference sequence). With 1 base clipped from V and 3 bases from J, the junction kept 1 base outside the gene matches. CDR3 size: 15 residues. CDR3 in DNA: TGTGCCAGTAGTATAGCGACAGGGGGCTACAATGAGCAGTTCTTC. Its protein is CASSIATGGYNEQFF.

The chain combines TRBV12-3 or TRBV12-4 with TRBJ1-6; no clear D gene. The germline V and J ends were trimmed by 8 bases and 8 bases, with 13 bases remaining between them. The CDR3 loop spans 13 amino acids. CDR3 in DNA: TGTGCCAGCTGTTGTGTGTCTCATTCACCCCTCCACTTT. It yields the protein CASCCVSHSPLHF.

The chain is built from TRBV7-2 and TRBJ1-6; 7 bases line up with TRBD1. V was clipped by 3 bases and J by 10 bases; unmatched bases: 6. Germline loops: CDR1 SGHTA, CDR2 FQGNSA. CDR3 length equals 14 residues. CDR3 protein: CASSLRDRGSPLHF. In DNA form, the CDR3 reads TGTGCCAGCAGCTTGAGGGACAGAGGGTCACCCCTCCACTTT.

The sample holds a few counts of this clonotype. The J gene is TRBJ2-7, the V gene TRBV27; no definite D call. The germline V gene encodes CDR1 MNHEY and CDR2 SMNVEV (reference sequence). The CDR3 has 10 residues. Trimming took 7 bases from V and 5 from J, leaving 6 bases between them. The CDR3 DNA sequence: TGTGCCAGCACCCCAAACGAGCAGTACTTC. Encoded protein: CASTPNEQYF.

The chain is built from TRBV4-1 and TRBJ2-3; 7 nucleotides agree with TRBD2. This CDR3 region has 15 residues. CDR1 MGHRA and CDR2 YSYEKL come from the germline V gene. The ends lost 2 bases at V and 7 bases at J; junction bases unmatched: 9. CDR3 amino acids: CASSQNTGGYHTQYF. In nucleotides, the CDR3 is TGCGCCAGCAGCCAAAATACCGGGGGGTATCATACGCAGTATTTT.

DNA for the CDR3: TGTGCCAGCAGCCAAGATTCGGGAGTCAATCGCTACACCTTC. Protein: CASSQDSGVNRYTF. The genes are TRBV3-1 and TRBJ1-2; D is undetermined. Germline lookup yields CDR1 LGHDT and CDR2 YNNKEL (reference sequence). Trimming stripped 0 bases from V and 9 bases from J, with 14 bases between. There are 14 residues in the CDR3.

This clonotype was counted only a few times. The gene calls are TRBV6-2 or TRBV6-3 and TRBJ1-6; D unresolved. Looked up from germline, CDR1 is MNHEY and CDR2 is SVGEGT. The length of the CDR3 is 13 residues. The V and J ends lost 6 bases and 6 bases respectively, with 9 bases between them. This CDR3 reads CASRLRINSPLHF. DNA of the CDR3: TGTGCCAGCAGGCTCAGGATTAATTCACCCCTCCACTTT.

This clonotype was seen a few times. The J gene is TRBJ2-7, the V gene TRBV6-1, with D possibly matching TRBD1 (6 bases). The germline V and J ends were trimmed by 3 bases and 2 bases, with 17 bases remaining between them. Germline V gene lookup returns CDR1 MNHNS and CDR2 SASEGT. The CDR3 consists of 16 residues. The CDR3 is CASSDPQGWGAYEQYV. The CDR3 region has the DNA TGTGCCAGCAGTGATCCACAGGGATGGGGCGCCTACGAGCAGTACGTC.

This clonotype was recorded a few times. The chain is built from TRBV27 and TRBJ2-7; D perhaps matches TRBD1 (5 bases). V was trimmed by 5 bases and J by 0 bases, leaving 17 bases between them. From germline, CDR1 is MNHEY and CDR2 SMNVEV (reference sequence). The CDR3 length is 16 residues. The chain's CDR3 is CASSISGNPISYEQYF. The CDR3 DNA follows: TGTGCCAGCAGTATTTCAGGGAACCCGATCTCCTACGAGCAGTACTTC.

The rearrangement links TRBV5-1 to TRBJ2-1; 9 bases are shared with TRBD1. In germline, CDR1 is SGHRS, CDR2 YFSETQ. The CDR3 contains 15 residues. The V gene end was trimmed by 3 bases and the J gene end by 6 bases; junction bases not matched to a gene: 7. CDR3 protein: CASSSPGQGSNEQFF. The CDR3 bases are TGCGCCAGCAGCTCGCCGGGACAGGGTAGCAATGAGCAGTTCTTC. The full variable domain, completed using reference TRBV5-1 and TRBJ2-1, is KAGVTQTPRYLIKTRGQQVTLSCSPISGHRSVSWYQQTPGQGLQFLFEYFSETQRNKGNFPGRFSGRQFSNSRSEMNVSTLELGDSALYLCASSSPGQGSNEQFFGPGTRLTVL.

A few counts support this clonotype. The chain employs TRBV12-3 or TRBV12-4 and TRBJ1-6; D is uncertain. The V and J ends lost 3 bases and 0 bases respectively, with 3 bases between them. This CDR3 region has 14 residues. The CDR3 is CASSFYSYNSPLHF. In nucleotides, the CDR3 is TGTGCCAGCAGTTTTTACTCCTATAATTCACCCCTCCACTTT.

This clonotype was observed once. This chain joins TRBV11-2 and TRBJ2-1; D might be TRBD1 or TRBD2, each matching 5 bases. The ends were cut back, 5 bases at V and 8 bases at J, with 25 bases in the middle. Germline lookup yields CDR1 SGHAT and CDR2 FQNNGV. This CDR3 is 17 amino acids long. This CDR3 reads CASSIPPRGFRGYEQFF. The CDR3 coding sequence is TGTGCCAGCAGCATTCCCCCCCGGGGTTTTAGGGGCTATGAGCAGTTCTTC. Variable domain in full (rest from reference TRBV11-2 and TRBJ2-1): EAGVAQSPRYKIIEKRQSVAFWCNPISGHATLYWYQQILGQGPKLLIQFQNNGVVDDSQLPKDRFSAERLKGVDSTLKIQPAKLEDSAVYLCASSIPPRGFRGYEQFFGPGTRLTVL.

The CDR3 spells CASSYGGVGNQPQHF. In nucleotides, the CDR3 is TGTGCCAGCAGCTACGGTGGGGTAGGAAATCAGCCCCAGCATTTT. The gene calls are TRBV7-3 and TRBJ1-5; D ambiguous. Germline V gene sequence: CDR1 SGHTA, CDR2 FQGTGA. The CDR3 consists of 15 residues. V shed 4 bases and J shed 4 bases, with 14 bases lying between them. Together with reference TRBV7-3 and TRBJ1-5, the CDR3 gives the full variable domain: GAGVSQTPSNKVTEKGKYVELRCDPISGHTALYWYRQSLGQGPEFLIYFQGTGAADDSGLPNDRFFAVRPEGSVSTLKIQRTERGDSAVYLCASSYGGVGNQPQHFGDGTRLSIL.

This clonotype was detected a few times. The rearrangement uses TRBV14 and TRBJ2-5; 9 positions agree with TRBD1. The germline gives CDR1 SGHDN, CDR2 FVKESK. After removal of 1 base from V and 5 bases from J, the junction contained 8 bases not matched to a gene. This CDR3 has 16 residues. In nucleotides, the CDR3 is TGTGCCAGCAGCCAAGGTTGGACAGGGGTACGGGAGACCCAGTACTTC. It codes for CASSQGWTGVRETQYF.

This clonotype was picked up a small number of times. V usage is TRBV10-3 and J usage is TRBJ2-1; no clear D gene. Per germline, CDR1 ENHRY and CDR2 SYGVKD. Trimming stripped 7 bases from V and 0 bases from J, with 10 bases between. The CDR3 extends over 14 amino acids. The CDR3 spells CAIMEHLSYNEQFF. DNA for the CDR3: TGTGCCATCATGGAACACCTCTCCTACAATGAGCAGTTCTTC.

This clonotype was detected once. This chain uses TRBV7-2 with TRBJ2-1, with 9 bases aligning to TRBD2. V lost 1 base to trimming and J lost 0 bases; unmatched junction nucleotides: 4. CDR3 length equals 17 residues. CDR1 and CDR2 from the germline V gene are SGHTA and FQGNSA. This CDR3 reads CASSLGTSGYSYNEQFF. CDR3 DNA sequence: TGTGCCAGCAGCTTAGGAACTAGCGGGTACTCCTACAATGAGCAGTTCTTC. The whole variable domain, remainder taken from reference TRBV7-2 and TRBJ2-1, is GAGVSQSPSNKVTEKGKDVELRCDPISGHTALYWYRQSLGQGLEFLIYFQGNSAPDKSGLPSDRFSAERTGGSVSTLTIQRTQQEDSAVYLCASSLGTSGYSYNEQFFGPGTRLTVL.

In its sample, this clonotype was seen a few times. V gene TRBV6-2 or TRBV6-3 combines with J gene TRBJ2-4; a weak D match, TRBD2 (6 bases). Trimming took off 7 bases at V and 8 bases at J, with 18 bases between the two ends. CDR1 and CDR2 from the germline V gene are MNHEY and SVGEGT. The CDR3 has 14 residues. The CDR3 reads CASTSPAGGDIQYF. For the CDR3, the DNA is TGTGCCAGCACCTCCCCCGCCGGAGGGGACATTCAGTACTTC.

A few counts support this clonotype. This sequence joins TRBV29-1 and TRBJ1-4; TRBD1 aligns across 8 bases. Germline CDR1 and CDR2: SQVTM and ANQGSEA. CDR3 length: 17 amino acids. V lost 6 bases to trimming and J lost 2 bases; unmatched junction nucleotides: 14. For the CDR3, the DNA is TGCAGCGTGCAACCCTTGACAGGGGAGGGCACTAATGAAAAACTGTTTTTT. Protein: CSVQPLTGEGTNEKLFF.